The sequence of this T cell receptor (beta chain) was determined in a study of naive and memory T cell subsets. Study-wide points: Diversity fell and Gini index rose from naive through CM, EM, EMRA. Clonotypes are single alpha or beta chains, not paired receptors.

The CDR3 runs 16 residues. The beta constant-region primer was an equimolar mix of two oligonucleotides covering TRBC1 and TRBC2. The cDNA 3' end received a ligated single-stranded oligonucleotide carrying the SP2 primer and a 12-nucleotide UMI. From the UMI-ligation and nested PCR reads, TCRdb called clonotypes with MiXCR, one entry per CDR3 protein. The sample consists of over 75,000 distinct CDR3 sequences, about an eighth of them appearing once. Points on this clonotype: Its cognate antigen is unknown.

Alpha and beta libraries were amplified separately from the second PCR onward. Input material: central memory CD4+ T cells from blood. The chain carries TRBV21-1 and TRBJ2-1; TRBD2, the table's D call, lacks a check against the DNA. TRBV21-1 is reported as a pseudogene. This sequence originates from a human donor in good health. This chain's CDR3 is CASSPYGTNGYNEQFF. Written as DNA, the CDR3 is TGTGCCAGCAGTCCGTACGGGACTAATGGATACAATGAGCAGTTCTTC.